This TCR beta chain came from a study of blood T cell repertoires in COVID-19 (TCRdb year 2020). The study in broad terms: Collaborator samples came from the United States, Italy and Spain and covered acute and convalescent phases of COVID-19. The prospective study material was composed of cDNA or gDNA derived from T cells, B-cell-depleted T cells, or PBMCs. The dataset comprised deeply sampled blood TCRbeta repertoires from subjects exposed to, actively infected with, or recovered from COVID-19. The repertoires were made available in a free public database intended to serve as a resource for research on the immune response to SARS-CoV-2. The samples were drawn from the first 160 participants of the ongoing ImmuneRACE study and from some 1,300 subjects provided by 6 global collaborators. Nearly every sample came with metadata listing a de-identified subject ID, COVID-19 status, age in years and sex. Where available, HLA class I and class II types were taken from metadata supplied by the sample provider and were not determined by assay-based typing. Study-wide conclusions, independent of this receptor: The quantity of clinical and demographic metadata differed by source and by participant and was supplied without curation.

TCRbeta CDR3 regions were amplified from genomic DNA using the immunoSEQ Assay, a bias-controlled multiplex PCR. The authors processed their data as follows. The number of nucleated cells in each sample was estimated by amplification of reference gene primers within the assay. To quantify the absolute abundance of each unique TCRbeta CDR3 rearrangement, sequence reads were collapsed and filtered. For each sample, productive Simpson clonality was calculated as the square root of Simpson's diversity index across productive rearrangements. Not all clones reach the TCRdb copy of this immuneACCESS table, which keeps in-frame sequences only. Checked studies attribute under half of the gap to unresolved V genes and leave the rest unexplained. V, J and clone size derive from that table, while D and trimming were established from the DNA sequence. The table for this sample lists over 85,000 clones; nearly 90% of them were counted only once. The ten largest clones add up to roughly 4.9% of the sample.

Each collaborating institution followed its own protocols to collect whole blood in K2EDTA tubes. Collaborator samples were shipped for TCRbeta analysis as frozen whole blood, isolated PBMCs, or DNA extracted from either sample type. The CDR3 starts with the cysteine, ends with the phenylalanine, and has 15 residues. The read is trimmed to its CDR3 DNA, 45 bases read in frame from base 1. The germline V gene provides CDR1 SGHTA and CDR2 FQGNSA. V has 3 bases trimmed and J has 5 bases trimmed; junction bases matching no gene number 6. Comments on this clone: The antigen it recognizes is unknown. Per-base qualities were not stored, and no clone one base away is much larger.

This sequence was found in a human donor in a cohort sampled during active COVID-19. Sequenced material: peripheral blood. The V and J segments used are TRBV7-2 and TRBJ2-5, and 10 junctional nucleotides match TRBD2. For the CDR3, the sequence is CASSFTSGIEETQYF. DNA sequence: TGTGCCAGCAGCTTCACTAGCGGGATTGAGGAGACCCAGTACTTC.